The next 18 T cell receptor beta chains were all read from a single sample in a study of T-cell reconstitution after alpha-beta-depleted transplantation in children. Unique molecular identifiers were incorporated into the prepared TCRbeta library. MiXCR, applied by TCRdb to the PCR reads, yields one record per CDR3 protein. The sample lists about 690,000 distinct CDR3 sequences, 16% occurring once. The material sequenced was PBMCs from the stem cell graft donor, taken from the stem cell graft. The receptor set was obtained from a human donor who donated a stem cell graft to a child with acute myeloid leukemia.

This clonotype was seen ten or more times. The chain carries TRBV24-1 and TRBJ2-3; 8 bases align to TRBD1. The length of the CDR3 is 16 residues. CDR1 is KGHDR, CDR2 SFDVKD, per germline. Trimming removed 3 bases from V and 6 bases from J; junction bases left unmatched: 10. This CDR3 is CATSDPGWTGTDTQYF. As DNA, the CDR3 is TGTGCCACCAGTGATCCGGGTTGGACAGGGACCGATACGCAGTATTTT.

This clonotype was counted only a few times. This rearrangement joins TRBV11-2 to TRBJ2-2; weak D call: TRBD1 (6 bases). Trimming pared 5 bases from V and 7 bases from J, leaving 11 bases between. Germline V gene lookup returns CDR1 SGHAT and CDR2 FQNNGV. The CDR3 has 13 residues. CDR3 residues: CASSNRVDGELFF. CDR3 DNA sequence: TGTGCCAGCAGCAACAGGGTTGACGGGGAGCTGTTTTTT. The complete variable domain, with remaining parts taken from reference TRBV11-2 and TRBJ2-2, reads EAGVAQSPRYKIIEKRQSVAFWCNPISGHATLYWYQQILGQGPKLLIQFQNNGVVDDSQLPKDRFSAERLKGVDSTLKIQPAKLEDSAVYLCASSNRVDGELFFGEGSRLTVL.

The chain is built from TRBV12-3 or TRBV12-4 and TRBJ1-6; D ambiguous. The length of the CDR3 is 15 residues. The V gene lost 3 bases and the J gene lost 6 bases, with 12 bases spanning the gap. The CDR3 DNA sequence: TGTGCCAGCAGTTTCCTCGGCAGAGGTAATTCACCCCTCCACTTT. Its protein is CASSFLGRGNSPLHF.

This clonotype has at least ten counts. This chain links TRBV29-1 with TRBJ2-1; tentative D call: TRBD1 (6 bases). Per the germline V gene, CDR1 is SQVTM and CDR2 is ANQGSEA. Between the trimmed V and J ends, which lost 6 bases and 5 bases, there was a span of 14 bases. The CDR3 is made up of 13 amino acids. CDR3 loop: CSVAGTTNNEQFF. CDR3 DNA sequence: TGCAGCGTGGCCGGGACAACAAACAATGAGCAGTTCTTC.

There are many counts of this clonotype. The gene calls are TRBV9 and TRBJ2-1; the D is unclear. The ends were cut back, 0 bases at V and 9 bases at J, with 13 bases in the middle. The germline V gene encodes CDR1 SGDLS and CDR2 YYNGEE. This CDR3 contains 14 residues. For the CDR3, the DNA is TGTGCCAGCAGCGTAGAAGGTGGGTCTCGTGAGCAGTTCTTC. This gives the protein CASSVEGGSREQFF.

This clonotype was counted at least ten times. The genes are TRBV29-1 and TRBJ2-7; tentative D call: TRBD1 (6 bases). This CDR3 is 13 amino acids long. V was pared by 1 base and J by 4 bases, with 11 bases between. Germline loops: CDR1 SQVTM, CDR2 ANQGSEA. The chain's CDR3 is CSVEGQVGYEQYV. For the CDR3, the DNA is TGCAGCGTTGAAGGACAGGTGGGGTACGAGCAGTACGTC.

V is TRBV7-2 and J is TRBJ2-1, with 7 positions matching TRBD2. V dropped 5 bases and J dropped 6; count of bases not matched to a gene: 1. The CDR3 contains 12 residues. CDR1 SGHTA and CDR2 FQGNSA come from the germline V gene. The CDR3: CASSRGVNEQFF. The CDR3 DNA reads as TGTGCCAGCAGCCGGGGGGTCAATGAGCAGTTCTTC.

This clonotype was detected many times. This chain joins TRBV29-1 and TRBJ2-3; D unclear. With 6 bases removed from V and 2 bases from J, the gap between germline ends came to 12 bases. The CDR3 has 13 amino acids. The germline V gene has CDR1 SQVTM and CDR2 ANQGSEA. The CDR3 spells CSVRRILTDTQYF. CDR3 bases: TGCAGCGTCCGGCGGATCCTCACAGATACGCAGTATTTT.

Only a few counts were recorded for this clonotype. CDR3 nucleotides: TGCAGTGCCTCCGACAGGGGGCATAACTATGGCTACACCTTC. As protein: CSASDRGHNYGYTF. The chain combines TRBV20-1 with TRBJ1-2; 10 nucleotides agree with TRBD1. The CDR3 extends over 14 amino acids. The germline CDR1 and CDR2 sequences are DFQATT and SNEGSKA (reference sequence). V lost 6 bases and J lost 1; bases outside the gene matches: 5.

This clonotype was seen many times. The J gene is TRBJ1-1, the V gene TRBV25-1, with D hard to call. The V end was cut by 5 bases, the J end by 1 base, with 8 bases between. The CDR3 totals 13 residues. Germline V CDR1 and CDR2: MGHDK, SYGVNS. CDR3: CASSNVGNTEAFF. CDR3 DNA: TGTGCCAGCAGTAACGTGGGGAACACTGAAGCTTTCTTT.

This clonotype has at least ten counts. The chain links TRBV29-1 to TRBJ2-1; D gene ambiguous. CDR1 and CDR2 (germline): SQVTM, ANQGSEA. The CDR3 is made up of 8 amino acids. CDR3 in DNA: TGCAACGTGGACGAGCAGTTCTTC. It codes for CNVDEQFF.

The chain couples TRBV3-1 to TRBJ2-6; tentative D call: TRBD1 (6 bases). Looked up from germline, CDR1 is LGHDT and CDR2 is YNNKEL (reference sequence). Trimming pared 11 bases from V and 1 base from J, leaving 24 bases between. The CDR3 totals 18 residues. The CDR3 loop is CALCLRVGGASGANVLTF. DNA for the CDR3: TGTGCCCTCTGTTTAAGAGTAGGGGGTGCATCTGGGGCCAACGTCCTGACTTTC.

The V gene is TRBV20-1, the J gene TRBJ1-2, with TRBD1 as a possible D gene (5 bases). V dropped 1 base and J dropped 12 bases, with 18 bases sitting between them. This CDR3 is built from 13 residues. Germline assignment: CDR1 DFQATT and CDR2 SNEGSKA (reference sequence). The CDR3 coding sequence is TGCAGTGCTAGAGCGTCCAGGGACTGGGGCCACACCTTC. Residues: CSARASRDWGHTF.

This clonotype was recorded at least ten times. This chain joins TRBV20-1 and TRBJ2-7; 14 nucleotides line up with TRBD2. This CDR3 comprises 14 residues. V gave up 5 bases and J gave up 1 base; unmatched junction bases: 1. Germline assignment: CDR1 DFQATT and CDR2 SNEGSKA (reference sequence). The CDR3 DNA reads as TGCAGTGCTCGGACTAGCGGGAGGTCCTACGAGCAGTACTTC. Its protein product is CSARTSGRSYEQYF.

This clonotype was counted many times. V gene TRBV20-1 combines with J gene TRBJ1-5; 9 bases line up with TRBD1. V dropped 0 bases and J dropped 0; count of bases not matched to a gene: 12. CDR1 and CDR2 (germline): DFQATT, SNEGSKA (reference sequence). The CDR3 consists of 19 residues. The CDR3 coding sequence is TGCAGTGCTAGAGACCACCGGGACAGGGCACAATATAGCAATCAGCCCCAGCATTTT. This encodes CSARDHRDRAQYSNQPQHF.

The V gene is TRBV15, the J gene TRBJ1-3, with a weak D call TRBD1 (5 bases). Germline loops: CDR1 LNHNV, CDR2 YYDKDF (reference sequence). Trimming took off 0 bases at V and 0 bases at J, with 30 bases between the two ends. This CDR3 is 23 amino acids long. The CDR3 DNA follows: TGTGCCACCAGCAGAGATCCCATCATCGTGGGACCGACCTTCGTTAGCTCTGGAAACACCATATATTTT. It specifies CATSRDPIIVGPTFVSSGNTIYF.

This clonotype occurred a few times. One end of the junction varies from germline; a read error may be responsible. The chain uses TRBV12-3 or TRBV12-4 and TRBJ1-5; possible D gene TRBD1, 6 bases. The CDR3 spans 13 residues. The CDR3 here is CASNLQGGQPQHF. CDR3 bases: TGTGCCAGCAATTTACAGGGAGGGCAGCCCCAGCATTTT.

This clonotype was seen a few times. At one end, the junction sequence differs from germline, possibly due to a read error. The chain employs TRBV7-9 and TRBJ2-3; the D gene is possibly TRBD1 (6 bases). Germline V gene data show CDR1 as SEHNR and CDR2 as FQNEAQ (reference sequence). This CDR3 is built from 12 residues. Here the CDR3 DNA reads TGTGCCAGCAGCGCCTCAGGATTTCGGACAGTGTTT. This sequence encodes CASSASGFRTVF.